This entry lists 13 T cell receptor beta chains sequenced from one sample in a study of cytomegalovirus exposure and HLA in healthy donors. The primer mix had 60 Vbeta and 13 Jbeta primers. Here immunoSEQ multiplex PCR was the method, and the copy in TCRdb shows in-frame clones only, minus some. The sample holds about 130,000 clones, around 83% seen once. The sequenced sample consisted of PBMCs. Receptors originate from a girl aged 2-9 years in good health and CMV-seronegative.

The CDR3 reads CASSPGLGQGADEQYF. CDR3 nucleotides: TGTGCCAGCTCACCAGGGTTGGGACAGGGGGCCGACGAGCAGTACTTC. The chain carries TRBV18 and TRBJ2-7, with 12 bases that match TRBD1. There are 16 residues in the CDR3. The germline V gene has CDR1 KGHSH and CDR2 LQKENI. V shed 2 bases and J 5 bases; nucleotides not matched to a gene: 7.

The chain links TRBV5-1 to TRBJ2-7; 12 bases align to TRBD2. Per the germline V gene, CDR1 is SGHRS and CDR2 is YFSETQ. CDR3 size: 15 residues. The junction had 6 bases not matched to a gene; V was cut back by 4 bases and J by 4 bases. This CDR3 is CASSQGLAGRYEQYF. In DNA form, the CDR3 reads TGCGCCAGCAGCCAAGGACTAGCGGGACGATACGAGCAGTACTTC.

The chain has TRBV21-1 and TRBJ1-1; the listed D gene, TRBD1, was not tested against the DNA. TRBV21-1 is a documented pseudogene. The CDR3 sequence is 16 residues long. CDR3 bases: TGTGCCAGCAGCAAGGGGGACAGGGGGTATGACACTGAAGCTTTCTTT. It translates to CASSKGDRGYDTEAFF.

The chain has TRBV19 and TRBJ1-1; D unclear. The V gene's germline CDR1 is LNHDA and CDR2 SQIVND (reference sequence). This CDR3 is 13 amino acids long. Trimming pared 7 bases from V and 2 bases from J, leaving 11 bases between. CDR3 DNA: TGTGCCAGTACAGACACGGCCAACACTGAAGCTTTCTTT. Translated, it gives CASTDTANTEAFF.

The chain combines TRBV13 with TRBJ2-7; D is uncertain. Trimming shortened V by 2 bases and J by 1 base, and 9 bases separated the two germline ends. The germline V gene has CDR1 PRHDT and CDR2 FYEKMQ (reference sequence). The CDR3 sequence is 14 residues long. The DNA for the CDR3 is TGTGCCAGCAGCTTAAAAACATTATCCTACGAGCAGTACTTC. Translated, it gives CASSLKTLSYEQYF.

The chain carries TRBV4-1 and TRBJ2-5, with TRBD1 identical over 7 bases. The V segment lost 6 bases and the J segment 5 bases; nucleotides outside the gene matches: 12. The V gene's germline CDR1 is MGHRA and CDR2 YSYEKL. The CDR3 extends over 15 amino acids. The CDR3 is CASSFSRGLGETQYF. Written as DNA, the CDR3 is TGCGCCAGCAGTTTTAGTAGGGGGCTTGGGGAGACCCAGTACTTC.

The chain has TRBV2 and TRBJ2-2, with 9 bases aligning to TRBD1. The length of the CDR3 is 15 residues. Germline CDR1 SNHLY, CDR2 FYNNEI. V shed 5 bases, J shed 3 bases, and the junction held 4 bases outside the gene matches. The CDR3 DNA is TGTGCCAGCAGTTGGGGACAGGGACACACCGGGGAGCTGTTTTTT. It codes for CASSWGQGHTGELFF.

The chain has TRBV7-2 and TRBJ1-2; 7 positions match TRBD1. With V trimmed by 0 bases and J by 0 bases, 4 bases remained unmatched. From germline, CDR1 is SGHTA and CDR2 FQGNSA. The CDR3 spans 16 residues. The CDR3 sequence is CASSLAAGQTNYGYTF. Written as DNA, the CDR3 is TGTGCCAGCAGCTTAGCCGCGGGACAGACTAACTATGGCTACACCTTC.

V usage is TRBV9 and J usage is TRBJ1-6; TRBD1 matches 9 bases. This CDR3 is built from 14 residues. With V trimmed by 2 bases and J by 8 bases, 2 bases remained unmatched. Germline V gene lookup returns CDR1 SGDLS and CDR2 YYNGEE. CDR3 DNA: TGTGCCAGCAGCGTGGGGACAGGGCATTCACCCCTCCACTTT. The encoded protein is CASSVGTGHSPLHF.

The chain uses TRBV19 and TRBJ1-1, with 7 bases matching TRBD1. Per the germline V gene, CDR1 is LNHDA and CDR2 is SQIVND (reference sequence). This CDR3 region has 15 residues. The ends lost 10 bases at V and 0 bases at J; junction bases unmatched: 11. CDR3 protein: CATSPQTGMNTEAFF. DNA of the CDR3: TGTGCCACCAGTCCCCAGACAGGGATGAACACTGAAGCTTTCTTT.

The CDR3 nucleotides read TGTGCCAGTAGTACTCAACAGGGGTATTACCAAGAGACCCAGTACTTC. Protein: CASSTQQGYYQETQYF. The chain employs TRBV19 and TRBJ2-5, with 7 bases fitting TRBD1. The trim removed 4 bases at V and 0 bases at J, leaving 8 bases unmatched. Germline CDR1 is LNHDA and CDR2 is SQIVND (reference sequence). The CDR3 is made up of 16 amino acids.

The rearrangement uses TRBV2 and TRBJ2-3; the match to TRBD2 covers 7 bases. The V and J ends lost 2 bases and 5 bases, in that order; junction bases with no gene match: 13. The V gene's germline CDR1 is SNHLY and CDR2 FYNNEI. CDR3 length: 17 residues. CDR3 DNA sequence: TGTGCCAGCAGTGAAAGCCTTCCTGCGGCGGGAGAAGATACGCAGTATTTT. Amino acids: CASSESLPAAGEDTQYF.

The rearrangement links TRBV7-3 to TRBJ1-1; no clear D gene. V was trimmed by 0 bases and J by 3 bases, leaving 5 bases between them. Germline V lookup: CDR1 SGHTA, CDR2 FQGTGA. This CDR3 has 13 residues. This CDR3 reads CASSLTVDTEAFF. CDR3 nucleotide sequence: TGTGCCAGCAGCTTAACGGTAGACACTGAAGCTTTCTTT.